In its sample, the clone carrying this TCR beta chain was seen many times. This record comes from a study of blood T cells in healthy people across ages. Then a second PCR, running roughly 7 to 11 cycles, was carried out with a sample-barcoded 5' primer and a J-beta primer mix. TCRdb passed the 5' RACE reads through MiXCR, listing each CDR3 protein once. The sample includes 850,000 or so distinct CDR3 sequences, 25% to 35% of them seen just once. V lost 2 bases and J lost 5, with 6 bases in between. Germline V gene data show CDR1 as MNHEY and CDR2 as SVGEGT. There are 12 residues in the CDR3. This chain connects TRBV6-2 or TRBV6-3 to TRBJ2-5; D gene unclear. The sequenced sample consisted of blood. This TCR came from a woman at least 80 years old in good health. This chain's CDR3 is CASSYVVETQYF. The CDR3 DNA reads TGTGCCAGCAGTTACGTCGTGGAGACCCAGTACTTC.